The 29 T cell receptor beta chains given below trace back to one sample, sequenced in a study of regulatory T cells in long-lasting Graves disease. Library construction for TCR beta used iRepertoire HTBI primers and Arm-PCR of CDR3 regions. Using its own MiXCR run on the multiplex PCR reads, TCRdb lists one record per CDR3 protein. The data show roughly 440,000 distinct CDR3 sequences, about 15% seen once. Time point: newly diagnosed GD, antithyroid drugs for less than 3 months. Preparation of the TCR library used RNA extracted from PBMCs. These data also formed part of another study, on T cells in Graves' hyperthyroidism and ophthalmopathy.

The sequenced sample was peripheral blood mononuclear cells (PBMCs), obtained at new diagnosis, from a patient treated with antithyroid drugs. The origin of the receptors is a woman younger than 35 with Graves disease.

The chain has TRBV2 and TRBJ1-5; a weak D match, TRBD1 (5 bases). The CDR3 sequence is 15 residues long. Trimming took off 3 bases at V and 0 bases at J, with 9 bases between the two ends. Germline V gives CDR1 SNHLY, CDR2 FYNNEI. This chain's CDR3 is CASSEGRNSNQPQHF. CDR3 DNA sequence: TGTGCCAGCAGTGAGGGACGGAATAGCAATCAGCCCCAGCATTTT.

This clonotype was seen only a few times. The chain is built from TRBV18 and TRBJ2-1; D not resolved. The CDR3 has 14 amino acids. V gave up 5 bases and J gave up 1 base, with 9 bases separating them. CDR1 is KGHSH and CDR2 is LQKENI in the germline V gene. The CDR3 nucleotides are TGTGCCAGCTCAACTATTGCGTCCTACAATGAGCAGTTCTTC. Translated: CASSTIASYNEQFF. Looking up the rest from reference TRBV18 and TRBJ2-1 gives the full variable domain: NAGVMQNPRHLVRRRGQEARLRCSPMKGHSHVYWYRQLPEEGLKFMVYLQKENIIDESGMPKERFSAEFPKEGPSILRIQQVVRGDSAAYFCASSTIASYNEQFFGPGTRLTVL.

This chain connects TRBV27 to TRBJ1-6; D is perhaps TRBD1 (5 bases). V lost 10 bases and J 6 bases, leaving 13 bases between the germline ends. Looked up from germline, CDR1 is MNHEY and CDR2 is SMNVEV (reference sequence). This CDR3 spans 13 amino acids. CDR3 amino acids: CATGAFANSPLHF. CDR3 coding DNA: TGTGCCACCGGGGCTTTCGCTAATTCACCCCTCCACTTT.

The sample holds a few counts of this clonotype. The V call is TRBV7-2, the J call TRBJ1-2, with TRBD1 as a possible D gene (5 bases). Germline CDR1 reads SGHTA; CDR2 reads FQGNSA. The germline V and J ends were trimmed by 0 bases and 3 bases, with 8 bases remaining between them. The CDR3 length is 14 residues. CDR3 loop: CASSLAGADYGYTF. In DNA form, the CDR3 reads TGTGCCAGCAGCTTAGCTGGGGCAGACTATGGCTACACCTTC.

The rearrangement uses TRBV19 and TRBJ2-6, with TRBD1 matching over 11 bases. This CDR3 is 17 amino acids long. CDR1 is LNHDA and CDR2 is SQIVND in the germline V gene (reference sequence). V was pared by 3 bases and J by 2 bases, with 3 bases of the junction left unmatched. The CDR3 DNA follows: TGTGCCAGTAGTATCGGACAGGGGGCCGCTGGGGCCAACGTCCTGACTTTC. This gives the protein CASSIGQGAAGANVLTF.

The table lists this clonotype with many counts. This sequence joins TRBV2 and TRBJ2-2, with a weak D call TRBD2 (7 bases). The germline V gene encodes CDR1 SNHLY and CDR2 FYNNEI. The CDR3 spans 15 residues. Trimming pared 8 bases from V and 1 base from J, leaving 14 bases between. The CDR3 loop is CASGGGHQNTGELFF. The CDR3 bases are TGTGCCAGCGGGGGGGGACACCAGAACACCGGGGAGCTGTTTTTT.

This rearrangement joins TRBV5-1 to TRBJ2-5, with D unclear. Germline V gene data show CDR1 as SGHRS and CDR2 as YFSETQ. V was pared by 6 bases and J by 2 bases, with 11 bases between. CDR3 length: 13 residues. The CDR3 reads CASTLRTQETQYF. The CDR3 nucleotides read TGCGCCAGCACCCTAAGAACTCAAGAGACCCAGTACTTC.

Concerning this clonotype itself: Being one base from a much bigger clone, this may be a read error. This CDR3 is CSARYQASYKEQFF. The DNA of the CDR3 is TGCAGTGCTAGATATCAGGCCTCCTACAAGGAGCAGTTCTTC. This chain connects TRBV20-1 to TRBJ2-1; D remains unclear. This CDR3 region has 14 residues. Germline V CDR1 and CDR2: DFQATT, SNEGSKA (reference sequence).

This clonotype was counted only a few times. The chain is built from TRBV10-3 and TRBJ2-7, with 11 bases that match TRBD1. The germline CDR1 and CDR2 sequences are ENHRY and SYGVKD. The CDR3 is 15 amino acids. Trimming at V came to 7 bases and at J to 6 bases, leaving 11 bases not matched to a gene. CDR3 DNA: TGTGCCATCACCGCCACGGGGACAGGGGGTGGCGAGCAGTACTTC. This sequence encodes CAITATGTGGGEQYF.

This clonotype occurred a few times. The V gene is TRBV29-1, the J gene TRBJ1-1; the D gene is possibly TRBD1 (6 bases). Trimming shortened V by 5 bases and J by 0 bases, and 13 bases separated the two germline ends. Germline lookup yields CDR1 SQVTM and CDR2 ANQGSEA. The CDR3 runs 14 residues. CDR3 loop: CSVFVGALNTEAFF. The CDR3 region has the DNA TGCAGCGTTTTCGTGGGGGCTTTGAACACTGAAGCTTTCTTT.

There are a few counts of this clonotype. The J gene is TRBJ2-1, the V gene TRBV12-3 or TRBV12-4; TRBD2 agrees at 7 bases. The trim removed 3 bases at V and 12 bases at J, leaving 5 bases unmatched. The CDR3 consists of 12 residues. Here the CDR3 reads CASSFTSVLQFF. For the CDR3, the DNA is TGTGCCAGCAGTTTCACTAGCGTGCTGCAGTTCTTC.

Ten or more counts support this clonotype. The chain recombines TRBV7-2 with TRBJ2-7; tentative D call: TRBD1 (6 bases). V was shortened by 6 bases and J by 3 bases, with 12 bases between the two germline ends. CDR1 and CDR2 (germline): SGHTA, FQGNSA. The CDR3 has 13 residues. CDR3 DNA sequence: TGTGCCAGCAGTTTAACAGGGAACTACGAGCAGTACTTC. Its translation is CASSLTGNYEQYF.

This clonotype was counted at least ten times. This chain joins TRBV18 and TRBJ1-1; 7 nucleotides align to TRBD1. The CDR3 contains 14 residues. Germline CDR1 KGHSH, CDR2 LQKENI. V lost 6 bases to trimming and J lost 1 base; unmatched junction nucleotides: 5. The CDR3 reads CASSTTGRNTEAFF. The DNA of the CDR3 is TGTGCCAGCTCGACGACAGGGAGGAACACTGAAGCTTTCTTT.

This clonotype was observed many times. V is TRBV20-1 and J is TRBJ2-1, with D unresolved. Per the germline V gene, CDR1 is DFQATT and CDR2 is SNEGSKA (reference sequence). CDR3 length: 15 residues. The V end lost 0 bases, the J end lost 1 base, and 10 bases lay between the germline ends. CDR3 sequence reads: CSARDRRFSYNEQFF. For the CDR3, the DNA is TGCAGTGCTAGAGATCGGCGGTTTTCCTACAATGAGCAGTTCTTC.

The chain uses TRBV4-3 and TRBJ2-5, with TRBD2 matching over 7 bases. Germline V lookup: CDR1 LGHNA, CDR2 YSLEER. Unmatched junction bases numbered 12, after V lost 0 bases and J lost 2 bases. There are 18 residues in the CDR3. CDR3 sequence: CASSQDGNTGGKQETQYF. DNA of the CDR3: TGCGCCAGCAGCCAAGATGGCAATACCGGGGGGAAACAAGAGACCCAGTACTTC.

This clonotype was observed at least ten times. The V and J genes are TRBV6-5 and TRBJ2-5; 7 bases match TRBD2. This CDR3 has 14 amino acids. The trim removed 4 bases at V and 4 bases at J, leaving 6 bases unmatched. Germline V gene data show CDR1 as MNHEY and CDR2 as SVGAGI. The CDR3 DNA is TGTGCCAGCAGTTTTGGGGGGGGAGTAGAGACCCAGTACTTC. It is translated as CASSFGGGVETQYF.

This clonotype was seen more than once but under ten times. The chain has TRBV29-1 and TRBJ2-3; 7 bases are a match to TRBD2. This CDR3 comprises 14 residues. The germline V gene has CDR1 SQVTM and CDR2 ANQGSEA. J gave up 3 bases and V 8 bases, and 11 bases lay outside the gene matches. The CDR3 region has the DNA TGCAGCCACAGCAAAAGCGGGGTGACAGATACGCAGTATTTT. Its translation: CSHSKSGVTDTQYF.

This clonotype was observed a few times. This rearrangement joins TRBV29-1 to TRBJ2-1; D is possibly TRBD1 (6 bases). The CDR3 covers 13 residues. Germline CDR1 reads SQVTM; CDR2 reads ANQGSEA. The V end lost 2 bases, the J end lost 6 bases, and 11 bases lay between the germline ends. For the CDR3, the DNA is TGCAGCGTTGAAATAGGGGGTGCCAATGAGCAGTTCTTC. It translates to CSVEIGGANEQFF.

The gene calls are TRBV7-9 and TRBJ2-3, with 12 bases identical to TRBD2. There are 17 residues in the CDR3. V lost 6 bases to trimming and J lost 2 bases; unmatched junction nucleotides: 9. Germline CDR1 SEHNR, CDR2 FQNEAQ (reference sequence). The CDR3 nucleotides are TGTGCCAGCAGACCAACACTAGCGGGAGGATCCACAGATACGCAGTATTTT. Residues: CASRPTLAGGSTDTQYF.

The gene calls are TRBV9 and TRBJ2-1; TRBD2 matches 11 bases. Trimming removed 4 bases from V and 9 bases from J; junction bases left unmatched: 12. CDR3 size: 16 residues. Germline V gene sequence: CDR1 SGDLS, CDR2 YYNGEE. The CDR3 spells CASSTSGSGGITEQFF. CDR3 nucleotide sequence: TGTGCCAGCAGCACTAGCGGGAGCGGGGGGATCACTGAGCAGTTCTTC. The full variable domain, completed using reference TRBV9 and TRBJ2-1, is DSGVTQTPKHLITATGQRVTLRCSPRSGDLSVYWYQQSLDQGLQFLIQYYNGEERAKGNILERFSAQQFPDLHSELNLSSLELGDSALYFCASSTSGSGGITEQFFGPGTRLTVL.

This clonotype was recorded at least ten times. The V and J genes are TRBV12-3 or TRBV12-4 and TRBJ2-3; D unclear. Between the trimmed V and J ends, which lost 3 bases and 2 bases, there was a span of 24 bases. CDR3 length equals 19 residues. Written as DNA, the CDR3 is TGTGCCAGCAGTTTCGACACCCTGGGTCCCCTAGGTAACACAGATACGCAGTATTTT. It is translated as CASSFDTLGPLGNTDTQYF.

This clonotype was counted many times. This rearrangement joins TRBV7-8 to TRBJ2-2; a possible D gene is TRBD1 (6 bases). The CDR3 loop spans 16 amino acids. V was cut by 5 bases and J by 5 bases, with 18 bases left in between. The germline V gene has CDR1 SGHVS and CDR2 FQNEAQ. DNA of the CDR3: TGTGCCAGCAGCCCACGGGACACAAAGTTAACCGGGGAGCTGTTTTTT. It codes for CASSPRDTKLTGELFF.

This clonotype showed up many times. The chain combines TRBV12-3 or TRBV12-4 with TRBJ2-5, with TRBD2 matching 8 bases. This CDR3 is 14 amino acids long. V gave up 3 bases and J gave up 4 bases; unmatched junction bases: 4. CDR3 DNA: TGTGCCAGCAGTTTTCTGAGCGGGAGAGAGACCCAGTACTTC. Amino acids: CASSFLSGRETQYF.

This chain connects TRBV7-9 to TRBJ2-4; TRBD2 matches 8 bases. The V and J ends lost 10 bases and 0 bases, in that order; junction bases with no gene match: 8. This CDR3 region has 15 residues. Germline lookup yields CDR1 SEHNR and CDR2 FQNEAQ (reference sequence). In nucleotides, the CDR3 is TGTGCCACTGACCAGACTAGCGTAGCCAAAAACATTCAGTACTTC. It translates to CATDQTSVAKNIQYF.

This clonotype has a count of ten or more. The V and J genes are TRBV11-1 and TRBJ2-7; TRBD2 matches 12 bases. This CDR3 is 15 amino acids long. CDR1 and CDR2 (germline): SGHAT, FQDESV (reference sequence). The V segment lost 5 bases and the J segment 3 bases; nucleotides outside the gene matches: 5. CDR3 loop: CASSKRTSGNYEQYF. In nucleotides, the CDR3 is TGTGCCAGCAGCAAAAGGACTAGCGGGAACTACGAGCAGTACTTC.

The sample holds a few counts of this clonotype. A junction boundary mismatches the germline segment, possibly from a read error. The V call is TRBV27, the J call TRBJ2-7; TRBD2 aligns across 7 bases. The CDR3 sequence is 15 residues long. Germline CDR1 MNHEY, CDR2 SMNVEV (reference sequence). CDR3 region: CASSPILAEDYEQYF. For the CDR3, the DNA is TGCGCCAGCAGTCCGATTCTAGCGGAAGACTACGAGCAGTACTTC.

This clonotype was counted many times. The chain carries TRBV7-2 and TRBJ2-1; perhaps TRBD1 as D (6 bases). V was pared by 4 bases and J by 8 bases, with 12 bases between. The germline gives CDR1 SGHTA, CDR2 FQGNSA. The CDR3 totals 13 residues. As DNA, the CDR3 is TGTGCCAGCAGCTCAACAGGGAAGCATGAGCAGTTCTTC. Translation: CASSSTGKHEQFF.

CDR3 DNA: TGTGCCAGCAGCTTAGTTAGCGGGAGGGCCTTCGGGGAGCTGTTTTTT. This codes for CASSLVSGRAFGELFF. The chain joins TRBV7-2 to TRBJ2-2; 11 bases align to TRBD2. The germline V gene has CDR1 SGHTA and CDR2 FQGNSA. The CDR3 runs to 16 residues. V lost 1 base, J lost 7 bases, and 5 bases stayed unmatched.

This clonotype was picked up many times. The V call is TRBV12-3 or TRBV12-4, the J call TRBJ1-1; 7 nucleotides align to TRBD1. J was trimmed by 5 bases and V by 5 bases; bases with no gene match: 11. CDR3 size: 15 residues. Written as DNA, the CDR3 is TGTGCCAGCAGTCTTCCCTCAGGGGGACGGACTGAAGCTTTCTTT. Its protein product is CASSLPSGGRTEAFF.